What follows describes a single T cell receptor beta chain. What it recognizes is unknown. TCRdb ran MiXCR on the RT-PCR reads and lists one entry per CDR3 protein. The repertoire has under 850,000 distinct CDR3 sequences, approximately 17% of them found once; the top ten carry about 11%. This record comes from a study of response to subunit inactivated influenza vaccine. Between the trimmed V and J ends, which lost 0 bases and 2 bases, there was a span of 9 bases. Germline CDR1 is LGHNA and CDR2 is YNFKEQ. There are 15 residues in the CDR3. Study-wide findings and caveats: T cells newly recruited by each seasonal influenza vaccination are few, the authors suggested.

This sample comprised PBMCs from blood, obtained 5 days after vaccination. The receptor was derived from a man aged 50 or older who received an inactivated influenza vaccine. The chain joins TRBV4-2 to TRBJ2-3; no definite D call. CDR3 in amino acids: CASSQDLDPTDTQYF. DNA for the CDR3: TGTGCCAGCAGCCAAGACCTAGATCCCACAGATACGCAGTATTTT.